Presented here are 20 T cell receptor beta chains from one specimen sequenced in a study of T cell responses to AZD1222 COVID-19 vaccine. Data came from immunoSEQ multiplex PCR; TCRdb stores just in-frame clones and leaves some out. The table lists approximately 70,000 clones, roughly 80% of them singletons. The sample consisted of peripheral blood, taken on day 0 of AZD1222 vaccination. These receptor sequences come from an adult in good health.

This chain links TRBV27 with TRBJ1-5, with D possibly TRBD1 on 5 matching bases. Germline V gene sequence: CDR1 MNHEY, CDR2 SMNVEV (reference sequence). V lost 6 bases, J lost 7 bases, and 13 bases lay in between. The CDR3 is 13 amino acids. CDR3 amino acids: CASSIGGGQPQHF. CDR3 DNA sequence: TGTGCCAGCAGCATCGGGGGAGGCCAGCCCCAGCATTTT.

In DNA, the CDR3 is TGTGCCAGCAGTTCAGACAGGCGGAACACTGAAGCTTTCTTT. Translation gives CASSSDRRNTEAFF. The J gene is TRBJ1-1, the V gene TRBV6-6, with a tentative D call TRBD1 (6 bases). The CDR3 spans 14 residues. Between the trimmed V and J ends, which lost 4 bases and 1 base, there was a span of 10 bases. Looked up from germline, CDR1 is MNHNY and CDR2 is SVGAGI (reference sequence).

The chain couples TRBV27 to TRBJ2-3, with TRBD2 identical over 10 bases. The CDR3 has 16 residues. CDR1 is MNHEY, CDR2 SMNVEV, per germline (reference sequence). The V and J ends lost 7 bases and 3 bases, in that order; junction bases with no gene match: 10. For the CDR3, the DNA is TGTGCCAGCAATAAGCGGGGGGGCCGATTGACAGATACGCAGTATTTT. Translated, it gives CASNKRGGRLTDTQYF.

The V call is TRBV19, the J call TRBJ2-7; TRBD2 might be the D (7 bases). Germline-derived CDR1 and CDR2 are LNHDA and SQIVND (reference sequence). Trimming cost V 3 bases and J 5 bases, with 11 bases left between them. The CDR3 has 13 amino acids. CDR3 loop: CASSIGGRDEQYF. CDR3 nucleotide sequence: TGTGCCAGTAGTATCGGGGGGCGCGACGAGCAGTACTTC. Together with reference TRBV19 and TRBJ2-7, the CDR3 gives the full variable domain: DGGITQSPKYLFRKEGQNVTLSCEQNLNHDAMYWYRQDPGQGLRLIYYSQIVNDFQKGDIAEGYSVSREKKESFPLTVTSAQKNPTAFYLCASSIGGRDEQYFGPGTRLTVT.

V usage is TRBV7-8 and J usage is TRBJ2-2; a possible D gene is TRBD2 (5 bases). CDR3 length: 15 amino acids. The germline V gene encodes CDR1 SGHVS and CDR2 FQNEAQ. The ends were cut back, 1 base at V and 5 bases at J, with 11 bases in the middle. CDR3 DNA sequence: TGTGCCAGCAGCTTAGAACTAGTTGAGACCGGGGAGCTGTTTTTT. Amino acid sequence: CASSLELVETGELFF.

In this sample, this clone turned up once. The CDR3 nucleotides are TGTGCCAGCGAAGGTAGCGGGGGGTACGAGCAGTACTTC. Protein: CASEGSGGYEQYF. V usage is TRBV11-3 and J usage is TRBJ2-7; the match to TRBD2 covers 10 bases. With V trimmed by 8 bases and J by 4 bases, 5 bases remained unmatched. The CDR3 spans 13 residues. Germline CDR1 reads SGHNT; CDR2 reads YENEEA.

This rearrangement joins TRBV7-9 to TRBJ1-6; D unresolved. Germline lookup yields CDR1 SEHNR and CDR2 FQNEAQ (reference sequence). The CDR3 runs to 13 residues. The germline V and J ends were trimmed by 1 base and 8 bases, with 6 bases remaining between them. In DNA form, the CDR3 reads TGTGCCAGCAGCTTAGGGAATGATTCACCCCTCCACTTT. Translation: CASSLGNDSPLHF.

The J gene is TRBJ1-6, the V gene TRBV28; D unresolved. The germline gives CDR1 MDHEN, CDR2 SYDVKM. The CDR3 length is 13 residues. V lost 11 bases, J lost 0 bases, and 8 bases lay in between. The chain's CDR3 is CASRASYNSPLHF. The CDR3 DNA is TGTGCCTCCCGGGCCTCCTATAATTCACCCCTCCACTTT.

The chain employs TRBV19 and TRBJ2-3, with D perhaps matching TRBD1 (6 bases). The ends were cut back, 4 bases at V and 4 bases at J, with 9 bases in the middle. In germline, CDR1 is LNHDA, CDR2 SQIVND (reference sequence). This CDR3 is 13 amino acids long. Here the CDR3 DNA reads TGTGCCAGTAGTAGGAACAGGGCAGATACGCAGTATTTT. Translating gives CASSRNRADTQYF.

V usage is TRBV19 and J usage is TRBJ2-3, with 10 bases aligning to TRBD2. This CDR3 has 15 amino acids. Germline-derived CDR1 and CDR2 are LNHDA and SQIVND (reference sequence). Trimming at V came to 4 bases and at J to 3 bases, leaving 4 bases not matched to a gene. Written as DNA, the CDR3 is TGTGCCAGTAGTACCTCTAGCGGGGGTACAGATACGCAGTATTTT. Residues: CASSTSSGGTDTQYF.

The rearrangement links TRBV7-3 to TRBJ1-3, with D unresolved. Germline V gives CDR1 SGHTA, CDR2 FQGTGA. This CDR3 is 14 amino acids long. Between the trimmed V and J ends, which lost 4 bases and 5 bases, there was a span of 12 bases. CDR3 nucleotide sequence: TGTGCCAGCAGCTCCCCCGGAGGCAGAAACACCATATATTTT. Translated, it gives CASSSPGGRNTIYF.

The V gene is TRBV6-6, the J gene TRBJ1-6; D is possibly TRBD1 (6 bases). The germline CDR1 and CDR2 sequences are MNHNY and SVGAGI (reference sequence). Trimming left V 5 bases short and J 7 bases short, with 18 bases between. The CDR3 totals 16 residues. CDR3: CASSTTRGSGNSPLHF. DNA of the CDR3: TGTGCCAGCAGTACGACGAGGGGGTCAGGGAATTCACCCCTCCACTTT.

The rearrangement uses TRBV9 and TRBJ1-2, with 8 bases identical to TRBD1. With V trimmed by 0 bases and J by 6 bases, 1 base remained unmatched. Germline V gene lookup returns CDR1 SGDLS and CDR2 YYNGEE. There are 13 residues in the CDR3. The CDR3 bases are TGTGCCAGCAGCGTAGACAGGGGGGATGGCTACACCTTC. Translating it yields CASSVDRGDGYTF. Drawing the rest from reference TRBV9 and TRBJ1-2, the complete variable domain is DSGVTQTPKHLITATGQRVTLRCSPRSGDLSVYWYQQSLDQGLQFLIQYYNGEERAKGNILERFSAQQFPDLHSELNLSSLELGDSALYFCASSVDRGDGYTFGSGTRLTVV.

The genes are TRBV11-2 and TRBJ1-5; TRBD1 matches at 10 bases. Per germline, CDR1 SGHAT and CDR2 FQNNGV. V dropped 4 bases and J dropped 2; count of bases not matched to a gene: 8. The CDR3 contains 17 residues. CDR3 in DNA: TGTGCCAGCAGCTCTGCAACCGGGACAGGGGGCAATCAGCCCCAGCATTTT. It specifies CASSSATGTGGNQPQHF.

The chain combines TRBV7-9 with TRBJ1-4; D unclear. Germline-derived CDR1 and CDR2 are SEHNR and FQNEAQ (reference sequence). The length of the CDR3 is 13 residues. The ends were cut back, 6 bases at V and 5 bases at J, with 10 bases in the middle. The CDR3 reads CASSRQNNEKLFF. The CDR3 nucleotides read TGTGCCAGCAGTAGGCAAAACAATGAAAAACTGTTTTTT.

This clone occurred a few times. The chain carries TRBV11-2 and TRBJ1-6, with 8 bases identical to TRBD1. V trimming: 5 bases; J trimming: 8 bases; junction bases outside the gene matches: 8. CDR1 and CDR2 from the germline V gene are SGHAT and FQNNGV. The CDR3 length is 15 residues. Here the CDR3 DNA reads TGTGCCAGCAGCCCCCGGGACAGGTCAGATTCACCCCTCCACTTT. The encoded protein is CASSPRDRSDSPLHF.

V and J are TRBV11-2 and TRBJ1-3, with a possible D match to TRBD1 (6 bases). Trimming removed 4 bases at V and 2 bases at J, with 12 bases between. CDR3 length: 15 residues. CDR1 SGHAT and CDR2 FQNNGV come from the germline V gene. CDR3 sequence (DNA): TGTGCCAGCAGCTCCACAGGGTCACCTGGAAACACCATATATTTT. As protein: CASSSTGSPGNTIYF.

The rearrangement uses TRBV5-1 and TRBJ2-7; 7 bases fit TRBD1. V shed 2 bases, J shed 6 bases, and the junction held 11 bases outside the gene matches. The CDR3 length is 15 residues. Germline CDR1 SGHRS, CDR2 YFSETQ. In DNA, the CDR3 is TGCGCCAGCAGCTTTGACAGGGATGGAGCCTTCGAGCAGTACTTC. Translating it yields CASSFDRDGAFEQYF.

The rearrangement uses TRBV10-3 and TRBJ1-5; D is unclear. The germline V gene encodes CDR1 ENHRY and CDR2 SYGVKD. Trimming took off 2 bases at V and 9 bases at J, with 20 bases between the two ends. The CDR3 runs to 16 residues. As DNA, the CDR3 is TGTGCCATCAGTGAGCTCTACCAGGACGGTCTAAGGCCCCAGCATTTT. Protein product: CAISELYQDGLRPQHF.

In DNA, the CDR3 is TGTGCCAGCAGCCAAACGGGAGGGGCGCGAACTGAAGCTTTCTTT. Encoded protein: CASSQTGGARTEAFF. The chain recombines TRBV3-1 (or the pseudogene TRBV3-2) with TRBJ1-1; D is perhaps TRBD1 (5 bases). Germline V gives CDR1 LGHDT, CDR2 YNNKEL (reference sequence). The CDR3 has 15 residues. Trimming removed 2 bases at V and 5 bases at J, with 15 bases between.